This TCR beta chain was sequenced in a study of T-cell reconstitution after alpha-beta-depleted transplantation in children (dated by TCRdb to 2016 to 2017). Some background on the complete study: Using TCR repertoire profiling, the study followed T-cell immune reconstitution in a quantitative way in children after TCRalphabeta/CD19-depleted allogeneic hematopoietic cell transplantation. What the authors observed across the whole study: The high TCRbeta diversity at day 60 in some patients was ascribed to recipient T cells and intrathymic progenitors that had survived conditioning. The apparently early alphabetaT-cell count recovery about two months after transplant was reportedly dependent on only several hundred rapidly expanded clones derived from non-depleted graft cells. Over subsequent months, a decline in hyperexpanded clone frequencies was noted, and after one year, T-cell counts and TCRbeta diversity were mostly ascribed to newly produced T cells.

Libraries came from PCR. Sequenced on an Illumina HiSeq 2500. Molecular barcoding was employed in the preparation of TCR libraries, with unique molecular identifiers being used to normalize TCRbeta repertoire quantification. Clones were called with MiXCR by TCRdb after fastp trimmed the public reads at Q25, and only in-frame beta chains were retained. Rows with one shared CDR3 protein collapse into an entry with the most common genes and DNA. The sample contains hundreds of thousands of distinct CDR3 sequences, about 25% of them found a single time. The ten largest clones add up to 2% to 3% of the sample. From the cysteine up to the phenylalanine, the CDR3 has a length of 12 residues. Of the read, only the CDR3 DNA is kept; its 36 bases are in frame from base 1. CDR1 and CDR2 were assigned from the germline V gene (reference sequence) as GTSNPN and SVGIG. Trimming removed 2 bases from V and 8 bases from J, leaving 12 bases between the germline ends.

This clonotype was found a few times. No cognate antigen has been identified for it. Base qualities are not provided; no much larger clone lies one nucleotide away. Per the publication, the treatment or condition label means: allogeneic hematopoietic cell transplantation with graft depleted of TCRalphabeta T cells and CD19 B cells. TCRalphabeta/CD19-depleted allogeneic hematopoietic cell grafts were given to the transplant recipients, all of whom were children. This sample comprised PBMCs, obtained before TCRalphabeta/CD19-depleted stem cell transplant. Here the chain combines TRBV30 and TRBJ1-1; the D gene assignment is ambiguous. The receptor was derived from a girl aged 2 to 9 with Fanconi anemia, due to receive a stem cell transplant. The DNA is TGTGCCTGGAGTAGTTTTAAAGGAGAAGCTTTCTTT. Its protein is CAWSSFKGEAFF.